Reported below is one TCR beta chain. This record comes from a study of blood T cell repertoires in COVID-19. Overall study: Samples representing acute and convalescent COVID-19 were sourced from the United States, Italy and Spain. T cells, B-cell-depleted T cells, or PBMCs supplied cDNA or gDNA.

As handled by the study authors: Reference gene primer amplification gave nucleated cell count estimates. Profiling relied on immunoSEQ multiplex PCR, and the TCRdb table lists in-frame clones only, not all of them. V and J calls and clone size are copied from that table; D and trimming were computed from the DNA. The repertoire holds a few hundred thousand clones, with approximately 90% as singletons. The CDR3 sequence is 15 residues long. Trimming cost V 5 bases and J 6 bases, with 19 bases left between them. CDR1 and CDR2 (germline): LGHNT, FRNRAP. The chain recombines TRBV12-5 with TRBJ1-2; no clear D. The sequenced sample consisted of peripheral blood. This clonotype was obtained from a woman aged 25-40 years who had recovered from COVID-19. DNA for the CDR3: TGTGCTAGTGGTCCCGCGGGTGGGGAAGGAGATGGCTACACCTTC. Its protein product is CASGPAGGEGDGYTF.